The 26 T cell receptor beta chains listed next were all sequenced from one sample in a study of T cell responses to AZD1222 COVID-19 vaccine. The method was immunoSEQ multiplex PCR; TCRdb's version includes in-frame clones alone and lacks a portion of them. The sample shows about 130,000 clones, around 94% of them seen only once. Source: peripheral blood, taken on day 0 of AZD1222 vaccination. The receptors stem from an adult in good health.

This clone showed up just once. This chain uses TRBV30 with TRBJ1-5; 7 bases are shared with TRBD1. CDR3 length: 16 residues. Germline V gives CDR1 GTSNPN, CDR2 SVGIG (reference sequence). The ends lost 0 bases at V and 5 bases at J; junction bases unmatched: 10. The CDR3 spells CAWSVPGGRVDQPQHF. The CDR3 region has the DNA TGTGCCTGGAGTGTCCCAGGGGGGCGGGTTGATCAGCCCCAGCATTTT.

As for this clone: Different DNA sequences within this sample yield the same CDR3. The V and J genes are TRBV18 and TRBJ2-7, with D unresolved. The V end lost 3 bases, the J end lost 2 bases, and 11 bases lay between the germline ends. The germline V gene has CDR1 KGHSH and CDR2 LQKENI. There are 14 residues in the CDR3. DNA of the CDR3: TGTGCCAGCTCACCCCCCGGTGGACCCTACGAGCAGTACTTC. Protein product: CASSPPGGPYEQYF.

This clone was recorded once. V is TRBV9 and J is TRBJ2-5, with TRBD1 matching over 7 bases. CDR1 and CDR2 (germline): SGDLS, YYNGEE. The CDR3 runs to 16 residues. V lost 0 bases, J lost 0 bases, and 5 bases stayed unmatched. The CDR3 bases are TGTGCCAGCAGCGTAGACAGGGGAGAGTACCAAGAGACCCAGTACTTC. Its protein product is CASSVDRGEYQETQYF.

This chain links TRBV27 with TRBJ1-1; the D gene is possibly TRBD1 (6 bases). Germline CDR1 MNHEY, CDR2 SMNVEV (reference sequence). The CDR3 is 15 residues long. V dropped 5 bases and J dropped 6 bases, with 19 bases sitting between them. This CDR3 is CASSGVTGPPSEAFF. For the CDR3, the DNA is TGTGCCAGCAGTGGGGTGACAGGCCCCCCCTCTGAAGCTTTCTTT.

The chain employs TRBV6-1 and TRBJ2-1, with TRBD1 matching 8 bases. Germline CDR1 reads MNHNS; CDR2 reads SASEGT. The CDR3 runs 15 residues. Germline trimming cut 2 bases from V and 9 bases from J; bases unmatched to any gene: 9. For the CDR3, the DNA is TGTGCCAGCAGTGAATTAGGCAGGGGGCTTATTGAGCAGTTCTTC. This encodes CASSELGRGLIEQFF.

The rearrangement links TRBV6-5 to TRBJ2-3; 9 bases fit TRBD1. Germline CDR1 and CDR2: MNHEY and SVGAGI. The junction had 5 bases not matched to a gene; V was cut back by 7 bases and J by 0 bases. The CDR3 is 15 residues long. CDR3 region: CASTKGQGSTDTQYF. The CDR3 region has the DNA TGTGCCAGCACCAAGGGACAGGGAAGCACAGATACGCAGTATTTT.

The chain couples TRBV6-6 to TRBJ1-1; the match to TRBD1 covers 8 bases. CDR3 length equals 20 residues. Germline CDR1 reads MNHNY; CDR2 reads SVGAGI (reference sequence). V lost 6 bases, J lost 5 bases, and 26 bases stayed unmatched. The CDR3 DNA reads TGTGCCAGCAGCCAGACAGGGGAAGGAGGTCGGATGCTTGGGGGGACTGAAGCTTTCTTT. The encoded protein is CASSQTGEGGRMLGGTEAFF.

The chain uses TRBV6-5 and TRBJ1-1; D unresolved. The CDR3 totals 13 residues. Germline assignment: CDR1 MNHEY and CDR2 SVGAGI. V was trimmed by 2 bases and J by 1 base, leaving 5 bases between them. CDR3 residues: CASSYGGNTEAFF. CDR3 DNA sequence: TGTGCCAGCAGTTACGGCGGGAACACTGAAGCTTTCTTT.

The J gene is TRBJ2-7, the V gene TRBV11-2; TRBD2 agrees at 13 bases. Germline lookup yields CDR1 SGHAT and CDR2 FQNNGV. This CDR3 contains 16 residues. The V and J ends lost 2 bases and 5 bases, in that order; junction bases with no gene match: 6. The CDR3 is CASSLLTSGRADEQYF. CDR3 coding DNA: TGTGCCAGCAGCTTATTAACTAGCGGGAGGGCGGACGAGCAGTACTTC.

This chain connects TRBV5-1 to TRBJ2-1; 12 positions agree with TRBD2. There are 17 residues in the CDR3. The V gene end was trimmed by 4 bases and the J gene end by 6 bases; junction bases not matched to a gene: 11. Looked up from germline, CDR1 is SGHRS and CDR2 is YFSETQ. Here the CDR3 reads CASSNTPGLAGANEQFF. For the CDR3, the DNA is TGCGCCAGCAGCAACACCCCGGGACTAGCGGGTGCCAATGAGCAGTTCTTC. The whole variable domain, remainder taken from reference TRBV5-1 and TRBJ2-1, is KAGVTQTPRYLIKTRGQQVTLSCSPISGHRSVSWYQQTPGQGLQFLFEYFSETQRNKGNFPGRFSGRQFSNSRSEMNVSTLELGDSALYLCASSNTPGLAGANEQFFGPGTRLTVL.

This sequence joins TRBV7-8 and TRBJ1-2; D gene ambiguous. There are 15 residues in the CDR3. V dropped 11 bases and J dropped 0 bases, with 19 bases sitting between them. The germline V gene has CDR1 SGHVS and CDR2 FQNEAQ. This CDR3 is CACIENSNANYGYTF. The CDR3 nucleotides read TGTGCCTGCATCGAAAACAGCAACGCTAACTATGGCTACACCTTC.

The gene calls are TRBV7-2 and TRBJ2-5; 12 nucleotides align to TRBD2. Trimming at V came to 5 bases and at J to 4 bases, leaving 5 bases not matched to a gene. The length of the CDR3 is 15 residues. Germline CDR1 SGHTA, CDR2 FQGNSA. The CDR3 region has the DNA TGTGCCAGCAGCCCACCGGGACTAGCGGGAGAGACCCAGTACTTC. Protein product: CASSPPGLAGETQYF.

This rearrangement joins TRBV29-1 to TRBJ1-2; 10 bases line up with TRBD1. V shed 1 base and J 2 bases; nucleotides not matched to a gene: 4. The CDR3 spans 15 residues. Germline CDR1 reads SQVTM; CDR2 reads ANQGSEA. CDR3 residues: CSVEGDRGRNYGYTF. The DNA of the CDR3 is TGCAGCGTTGAAGGCGACAGGGGGCGCAACTATGGCTACACCTTC.

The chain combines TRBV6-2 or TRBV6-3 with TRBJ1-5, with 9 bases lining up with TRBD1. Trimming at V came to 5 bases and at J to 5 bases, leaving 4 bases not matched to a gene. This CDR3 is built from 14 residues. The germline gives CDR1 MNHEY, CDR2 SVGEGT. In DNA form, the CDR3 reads TGTGCCAGCAGTGGACAGGGGTCTCATCAGCCCCAGCATTTT. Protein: CASSGQGSHQPQHF.

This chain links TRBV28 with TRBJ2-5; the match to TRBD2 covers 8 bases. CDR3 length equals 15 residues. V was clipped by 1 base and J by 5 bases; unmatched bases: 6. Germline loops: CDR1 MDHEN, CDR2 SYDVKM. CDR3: CASSLFREGRETQYF. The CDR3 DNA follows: TGTGCCAGCAGTTTATTTCGGGAGGGCCGCGAGACCCAGTACTTC.

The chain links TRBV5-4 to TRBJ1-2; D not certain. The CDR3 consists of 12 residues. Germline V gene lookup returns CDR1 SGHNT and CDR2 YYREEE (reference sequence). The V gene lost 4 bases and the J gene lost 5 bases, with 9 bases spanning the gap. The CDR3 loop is CASSPDGYGYTF. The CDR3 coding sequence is TGTGCCAGCAGCCCGGACGGTTATGGCTACACCTTC.

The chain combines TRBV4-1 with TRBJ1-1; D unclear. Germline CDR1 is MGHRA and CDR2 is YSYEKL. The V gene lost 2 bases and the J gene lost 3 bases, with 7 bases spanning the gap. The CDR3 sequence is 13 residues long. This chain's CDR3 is CASSQTGYTEAFF. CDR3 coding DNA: TGCGCCAGCAGCCAAACGGGGTACACTGAAGCTTTCTTT.

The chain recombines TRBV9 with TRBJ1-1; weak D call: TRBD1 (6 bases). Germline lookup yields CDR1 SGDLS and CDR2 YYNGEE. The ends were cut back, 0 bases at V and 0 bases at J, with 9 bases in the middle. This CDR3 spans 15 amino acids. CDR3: CASSVGGGVNTEAFF. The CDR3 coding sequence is TGTGCCAGCAGCGTAGGAGGGGGAGTGAACACTGAAGCTTTCTTT.

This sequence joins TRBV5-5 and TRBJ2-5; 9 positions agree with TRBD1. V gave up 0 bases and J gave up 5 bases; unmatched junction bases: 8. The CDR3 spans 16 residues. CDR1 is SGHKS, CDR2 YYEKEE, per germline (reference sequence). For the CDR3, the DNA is TGTGCCAGCAGCTTGGCCACAGGGGGCGCGGTGGAGACCCAGTACTTC. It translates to CASSLATGGAVETQYF.

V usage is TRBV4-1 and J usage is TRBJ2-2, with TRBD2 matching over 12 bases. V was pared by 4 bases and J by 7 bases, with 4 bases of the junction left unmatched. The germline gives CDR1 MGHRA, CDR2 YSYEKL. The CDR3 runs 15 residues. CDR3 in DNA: TGCGCCAGCAGCCCTCCTAGCGGGAGGGTCGGGGAGCTGTTTTTT. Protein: CASSPPSGRVGELFF.

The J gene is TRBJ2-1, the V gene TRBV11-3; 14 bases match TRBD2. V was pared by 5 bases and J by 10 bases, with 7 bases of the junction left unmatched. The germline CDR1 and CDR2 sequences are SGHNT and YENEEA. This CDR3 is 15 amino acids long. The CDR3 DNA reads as TGTGCCAGCAGCCCTGGACTAGCGGGAGGAGGGGAGCAGTTCTTC. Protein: CASSPGLAGGGEQFF. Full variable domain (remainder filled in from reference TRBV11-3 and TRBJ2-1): EAGVVQSPRYKIIEKKQPVAFWCNPISGHNTLYWYLQNLGQGPELLIRYENEEAVDDSQLPKDRFSAERLKGVDSTLKIQPAELGDSAVYLCASSPGLAGGGEQFFGPGTRLTVL.

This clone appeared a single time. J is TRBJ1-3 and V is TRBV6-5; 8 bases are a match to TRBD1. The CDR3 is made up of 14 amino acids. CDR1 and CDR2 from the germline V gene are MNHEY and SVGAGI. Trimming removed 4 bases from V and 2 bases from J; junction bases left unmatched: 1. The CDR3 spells CASSSDRAGNTIYF. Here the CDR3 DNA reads TGTGCCAGCAGTTCGGACAGGGCTGGAAACACCATATATTTT.

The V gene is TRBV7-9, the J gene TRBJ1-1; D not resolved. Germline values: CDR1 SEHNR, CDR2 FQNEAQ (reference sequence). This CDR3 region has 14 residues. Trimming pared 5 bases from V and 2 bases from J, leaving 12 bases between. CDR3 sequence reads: CASSPGSGNTEAFF. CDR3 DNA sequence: TGTGCCAGCAGCCCGGGGTCAGGTAACACTGAAGCTTTCTTT.

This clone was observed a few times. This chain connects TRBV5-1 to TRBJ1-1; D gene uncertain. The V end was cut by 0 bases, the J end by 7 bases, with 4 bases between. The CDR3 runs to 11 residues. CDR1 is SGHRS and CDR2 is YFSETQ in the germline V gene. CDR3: CASSLEGEAFF. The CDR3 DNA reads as TGCGCCAGCAGCTTGGAGGGTGAAGCTTTCTTT.

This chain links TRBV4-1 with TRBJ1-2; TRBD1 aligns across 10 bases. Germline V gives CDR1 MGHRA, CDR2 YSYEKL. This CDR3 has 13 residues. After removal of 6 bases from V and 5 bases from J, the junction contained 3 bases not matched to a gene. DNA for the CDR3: TGCGCCAGCAGAGGGACAGGGGTATATGGCTACACCTTC. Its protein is CASRGTGVYGYTF.

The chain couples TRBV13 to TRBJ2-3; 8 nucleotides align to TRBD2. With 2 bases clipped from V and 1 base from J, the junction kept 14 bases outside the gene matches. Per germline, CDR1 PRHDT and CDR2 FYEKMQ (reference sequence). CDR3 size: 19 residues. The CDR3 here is CASSLSGGRFGLGTDTQYF. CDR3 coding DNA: TGTGCCAGCAGCTTAAGTGGCGGGAGGTTCGGGTTGGGCACAGATACGCAGTATTTT.